This is a list of T cell receptor beta chains from one sample in a study of blood T cell repertoires in COVID-19. Profiling relied on immunoSEQ multiplex PCR, and the TCRdb table lists in-frame clones only, not all of them. The top ten clones hold approximately 1.1% of a sample with 310,000 or so clones, 80% to 90% of them seen once. What was sequenced was peripheral blood. The receptors derive from a woman in her 50s with acute or convalescent COVID-19. Both conserved end residues are part of each CDR3. A D gene is named only where the DNA matches it firmly. A clone size is listed for some rows: how often the clone was seen (once, few, many), or a class if it is expanded.

clone size	V gene	D gene	J gene	CDR3 DNA	CDR3 protein
NA	TRBV7-8	NA	TRBJ2-5	TGTGCCAGCAGCCCCAATAGGGGCGTGACCCAGTACTTC	CASSPNRGVTQYF
once	TRBV5-6	NA	TRBJ1-5	TGTGCCAGCAGCCGTTACAACAATCAGCCCCAGCATTTT	CASSRYNNQPQHF
NA	TRBV2	TRBD2	TRBJ2-5	TGTGCCAGCTCCAACCGGGAGGGCATCCAAGAGACCCAGTACTTC	CASSNREGIQETQYF
NA	TRBV12-5	TRBD1	TRBJ1-5	TGTGCTAGTGGTTTGGGACAGGGCAAAAATCAGCCCCAGCATTTT	CASGLGQGKNQPQHF
NA	TRBV6-5	NA	TRBJ1-5	TGTGCCAGCAGGGCCGGGAATCAGCCCCAGCATTTT	CASRAGNQPQHF
NA	TRBV4-1	TRBD2	TRBJ2-1	TGCGCCAGCGGGCCTAGCGGGGTCTATGAGCAGTTCTTC	CASGPSGVYEQFF
NA	TRBV15	NA	TRBJ1-4	TGTGCCACCAGCAGAGGCCAGGGAGGTAATGAAAAACTGTTTTTT	CATSRGQGGNEKLFF
NA	TRBV18	TRBD1	TRBJ2-1	TGTGCCAGCTCCTTTCAGGGGGCGTTTCAGCAGTTCTTC	CASSFQGAFQQFF
NA	TRBV5-1	TRBD2	TRBJ2-7	TGCGCCAGCTCCTCGGGAGGGCCAGATGAGCAGTACTTC	CASSSGGPDEQYF
NA	TRBV7-2	NA	TRBJ2-5	TGTGCCAGCAGCTTAGCAGGGACATATGAGACCCAGTACTTC	CASSLAGTYETQYF
few	TRBV5-1	TRBD1	TRBJ2-2	TGCGCCAGCAGCTTGGCCCCAGCAGGGGGAGCCGGGGAGCTGTTTTTT	CASSLAPAGGAGELFF
NA	TRBV5-6	TRBD1	TRBJ2-7	TGTGCCAGCAGCCCCTACTTTCGACAGGGGGCAGTCTACGAGCAGTACTTC	CASSPYFRQGAVYEQYF
NA	TRBV19	NA	TRBJ2-3	TGTGCCAGTAGTATAGGGCCGAGCACAGATACGCAGTATTTT	CASSIGPSTDTQYF
NA	TRBV28	TRBD2	TRBJ2-5	TGTGCCAGCAGCCCAACTAGCGGGGGCCAAGAGACCCAGTACTTC	CASSPTSGGQETQYF
NA	TRBV5-4	NA	TRBJ1-6	TGTGCCAGCAGCTTAGAGGGAGTTGATTCACCCCTCCACTTT	CASSLEGVDSPLHF
once	TRBV6-2/TRBV6-3	TRBD1	TRBJ1-5	TGTGCCAGCAGTTGGGACCCAGGGACAGGAAATCAGCCCCAGCATTTT	CASSWDPGTGNQPQHF
NA	TRBV2	TRBD1	TRBJ1-2	TGTGCCAGCAGGAAAACAGGGGAAGGCTACACCTTC	CASRKTGEGYTF
once	TRBV3-1/TRBV3-2	NA	TRBJ1-2	TGTGCCAGCAGGGGGGGTGTTGGCTACACCTTC	CASRGGVGYTF
NA	TRBV5-1	TRBD2	TRBJ2-5	TGCGCCAGCAGTTACGGGACTAGCGGGAACCAAGAGACCCAGTACTTC	CASSYGTSGNQETQYF
NA	TRBV5-1	TRBD1	TRBJ1-1	TGCGCCAGCAAATTCACAGGGGGCTTGGACACTGAAGCTTTCTTT	CASKFTGGLDTEAFF
NA	TRBV18	NA	TRBJ2-6	TGTGCCAGCTCAAAAGGAGCCGGGGCCAACGTCCTGACTTTC	CASSKGAGANVLTF
NA	TRBV5-5	NA	TRBJ1-1	TGTGCCAGCAGTCGCCTTCAGAGGGCGGACACTGAAGCTTTCTTT	CASSRLQRADTEAFF
NA	TRBV5-1	NA	TRBJ2-3	TGCGCCAGCAGCATCGGGGAGACAGATACGCAGTATTTT	CASSIGETDTQYF
NA	TRBV5-1	TRBD1	TRBJ2-2	TGCGCCAGCAGCACGGACTTCAGGGGGTCCGGGGAGCTGTTTTTT	CASSTDFRGSGELFF
NA	TRBV4-2	TRBD1	TRBJ1-2	TGTGCCAGCAGCGATCCACAGGGGAACTATGGCTACACCTTC	CASSDPQGNYGYTF
NA	TRBV27	TRBD2	TRBJ2-5	TGTGCCAGCAGCTCCAGCGGGAGGGATCGGGAGACCCAGTACTTC	CASSSSGRDRETQYF
NA	TRBV6-6	NA	TRBJ1-1	TGTGCCAGCTGCCGAGCTGAATCCGAAGCTTTCTTT	CASCRAESEAFF